This T cell receptor beta chain stems from a study of identical twins. General study findings and limits: For out-of-frame alpha sequences shared by twins, low generation probability was in excess. Cross-sectional statistics, not tracking of the same donors, supported the conclusions.

TCRdb redid the calling of the 5' RACE reads with MiXCR, one entry per CDR3 protein. The table has about 250,000 distinct CDR3 sequences, around 8.3% seen once. This clonotype has a count of ten or more. Its matching antigen is unknown. The length of the CDR3 is 18 residues. With V trimmed by 2 bases and J by 6 bases, 13 bases remained unmatched. CDR1 and CDR2 (germline): MDHEN, SYDVKM. These data also featured in a second study, about yellow fever vaccine responses in identical twins. That study reports: Twins showed a vaccine T cell response that reportedly seemed partly convergent, partly personalized.

The V and J genes are TRBV28 and TRBJ2-7; 13 bases agree with TRBD2. The clonotype comes from a woman between 18 and 29 years old in good health. The sample was CD8+ T cells sorted from blood. CDR3 amino acids: CASSLPLKRTSGSAEQYF. The CDR3 bases are TGTGCCAGCAGTTTACCCCTCAAACGGACTAGCGGGAGTGCCGAGCAGTACTTC.